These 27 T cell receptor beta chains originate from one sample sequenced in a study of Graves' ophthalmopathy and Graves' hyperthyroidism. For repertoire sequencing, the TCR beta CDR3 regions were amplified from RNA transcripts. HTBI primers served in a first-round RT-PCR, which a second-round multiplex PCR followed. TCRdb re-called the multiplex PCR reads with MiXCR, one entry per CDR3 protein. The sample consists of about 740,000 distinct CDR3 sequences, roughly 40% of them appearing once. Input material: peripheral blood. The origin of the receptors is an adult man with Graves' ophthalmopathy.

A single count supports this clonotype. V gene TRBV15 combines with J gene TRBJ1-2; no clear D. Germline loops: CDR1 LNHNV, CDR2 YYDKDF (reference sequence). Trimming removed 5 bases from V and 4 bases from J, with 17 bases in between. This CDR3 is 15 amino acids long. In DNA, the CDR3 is TGTGCCACCAGCCAAGACGAGGGTGTACGCTATGGCTACACCTTC. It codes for CATSQDEGVRYGYTF.

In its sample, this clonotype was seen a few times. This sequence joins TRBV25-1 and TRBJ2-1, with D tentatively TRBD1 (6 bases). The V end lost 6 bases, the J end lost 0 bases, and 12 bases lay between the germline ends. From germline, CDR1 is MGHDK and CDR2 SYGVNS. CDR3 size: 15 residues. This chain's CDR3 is CASRPDRSSYNEQFF. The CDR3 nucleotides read TGTGCCAGCAGGCCGGACAGAAGCTCCTACAATGAGCAGTTCTTC.

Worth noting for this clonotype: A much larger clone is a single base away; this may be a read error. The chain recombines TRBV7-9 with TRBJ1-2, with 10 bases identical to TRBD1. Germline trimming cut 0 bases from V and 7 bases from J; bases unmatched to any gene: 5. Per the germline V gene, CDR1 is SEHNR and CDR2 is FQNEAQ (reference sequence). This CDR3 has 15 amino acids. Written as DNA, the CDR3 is TGTGCCAGCAGCTTAGCCGGGACAGGGGACCGTGGCTACACCTTC. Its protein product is CASSLAGTGDRGYTF.

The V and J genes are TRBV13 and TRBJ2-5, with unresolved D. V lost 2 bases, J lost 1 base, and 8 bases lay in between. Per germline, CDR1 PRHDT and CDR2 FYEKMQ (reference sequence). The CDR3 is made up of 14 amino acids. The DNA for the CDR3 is TGTGCCAGCAGCTTACAAGTCATCCAAGAGACCCAGTACTTC. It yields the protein CASSLQVIQETQYF. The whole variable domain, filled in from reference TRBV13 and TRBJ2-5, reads AAGVIQSPRHLIKEKRETATLKCYPIPRHDTVYWYQQGPGQDPQFLISFYEKMQSDKGSIPDRFSAQQFSDYHSELNMSSLELGDSALYFCASSLQVIQETQYFGPGTRLLVL.

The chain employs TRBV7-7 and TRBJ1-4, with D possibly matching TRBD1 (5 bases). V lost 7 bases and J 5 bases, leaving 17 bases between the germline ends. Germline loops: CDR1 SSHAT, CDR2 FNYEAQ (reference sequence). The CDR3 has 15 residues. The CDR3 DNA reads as TGTGCCAGCATCAATGGATGGGGGATCAATGAAAAACTGTTTTTT. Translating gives CASINGWGINEKLFF.

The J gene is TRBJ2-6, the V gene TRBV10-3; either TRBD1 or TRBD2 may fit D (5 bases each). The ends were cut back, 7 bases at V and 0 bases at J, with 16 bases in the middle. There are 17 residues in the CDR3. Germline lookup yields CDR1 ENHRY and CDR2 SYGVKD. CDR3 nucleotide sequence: TGTGCCATCAAGCAGGCAGGGACCTTCTCTGGGGCCAACGTCCTGACTTTC. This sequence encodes CAIKQAGTFSGANVLTF.

Here the CDR3 reads CASSTAAQGATGANVLTF. For the CDR3, the DNA is TGCGCCAGCAGCACCGCCGCGCAGGGGGCAACTGGGGCCAACGTCCTGACTTTC. The chain uses TRBV5-1 and TRBJ2-6; 8 bases are a match to TRBD1. Unmatched junction bases numbered 11, after V lost 4 bases and J lost 2 bases. CDR3 size: 18 residues. Germline CDR1 SGHRS, CDR2 YFSETQ.

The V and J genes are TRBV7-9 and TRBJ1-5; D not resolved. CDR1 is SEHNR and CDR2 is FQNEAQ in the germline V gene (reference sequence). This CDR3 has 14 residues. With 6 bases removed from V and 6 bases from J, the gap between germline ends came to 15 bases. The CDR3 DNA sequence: TGTGCCAGCAGTTACTCGACTTCAATTCAGCCCCAGCATTTT. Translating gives CASSYSTSIQPQHF.

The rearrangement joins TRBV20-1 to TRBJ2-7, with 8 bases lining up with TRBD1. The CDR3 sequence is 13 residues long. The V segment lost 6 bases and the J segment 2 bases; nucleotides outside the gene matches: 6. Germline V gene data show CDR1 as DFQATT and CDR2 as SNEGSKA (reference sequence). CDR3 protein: CSATDRAPYEQYF. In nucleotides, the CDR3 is TGCAGTGCCACGGACAGGGCGCCCTACGAGCAGTACTTC.

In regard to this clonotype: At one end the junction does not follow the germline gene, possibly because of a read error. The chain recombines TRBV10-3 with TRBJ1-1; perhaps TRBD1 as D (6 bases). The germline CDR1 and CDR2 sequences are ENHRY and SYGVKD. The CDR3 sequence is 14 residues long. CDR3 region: CASSLDSINTEAFF. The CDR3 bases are TGTGCCAGCAGTTTGGACAGCATTAACACTGAAGCTTTCTTT.

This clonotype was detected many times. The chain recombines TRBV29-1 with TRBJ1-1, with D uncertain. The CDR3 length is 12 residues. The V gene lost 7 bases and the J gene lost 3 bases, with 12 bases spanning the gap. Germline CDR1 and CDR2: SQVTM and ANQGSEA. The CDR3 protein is CSAKTGDTEAFF. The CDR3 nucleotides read TGCAGCGCTAAGACTGGGGACACTGAAGCTTTCTTT.

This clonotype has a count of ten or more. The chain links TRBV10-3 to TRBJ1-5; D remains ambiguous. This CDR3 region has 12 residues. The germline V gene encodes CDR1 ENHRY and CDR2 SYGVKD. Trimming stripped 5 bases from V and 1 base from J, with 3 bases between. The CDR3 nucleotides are TGTGCCATCAGTCACAGCAATCAGCCCCAGCATTTT. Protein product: CAISHSNQPQHF.

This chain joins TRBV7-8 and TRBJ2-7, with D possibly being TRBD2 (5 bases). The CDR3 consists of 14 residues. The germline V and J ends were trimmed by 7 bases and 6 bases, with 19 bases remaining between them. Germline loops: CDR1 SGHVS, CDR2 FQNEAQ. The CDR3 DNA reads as TGTGCCAGCACCCCATCGGGATTAAGATTCGAGCAGTACTTC. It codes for CASTPSGLRFEQYF.

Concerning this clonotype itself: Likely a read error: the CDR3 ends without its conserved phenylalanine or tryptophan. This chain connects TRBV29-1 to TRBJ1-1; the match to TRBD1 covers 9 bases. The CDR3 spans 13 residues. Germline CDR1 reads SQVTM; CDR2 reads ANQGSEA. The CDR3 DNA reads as TGCAGCGCCTCGGACAGGGGCAACACTGGAGCTTTCCTT. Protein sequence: CSASDRGNTGAFL.

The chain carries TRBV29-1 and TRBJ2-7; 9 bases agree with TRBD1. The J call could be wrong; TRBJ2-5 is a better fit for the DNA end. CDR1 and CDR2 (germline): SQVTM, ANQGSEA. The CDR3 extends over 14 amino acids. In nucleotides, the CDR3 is TGCAGCGCCAGCCGCCGGGACAGGGCAGAGACCCAGTACTTC. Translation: CSASRRDRAETQYF.

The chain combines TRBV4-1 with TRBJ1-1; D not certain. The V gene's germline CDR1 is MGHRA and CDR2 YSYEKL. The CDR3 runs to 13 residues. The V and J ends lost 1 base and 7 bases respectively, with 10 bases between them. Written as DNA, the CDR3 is TGCGCCAGCAGCCAAGTATTGGGGAGTGAAGCTTTCTTT. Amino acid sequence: CASSQVLGSEAFF.

The CDR3 here is CAISYRGPGEQYF. In nucleotides, the CDR3 is TGTGCCATCAGTTACAGGGGGCCTGGCGAGCAGTACTTC. The chain recombines TRBV10-3 with TRBJ2-7; TRBD1 matches at 9 bases. J gave up 6 bases and V 5 bases, and 5 bases lay outside the gene matches. Germline lookup yields CDR1 ENHRY and CDR2 SYGVKD. CDR3 length equals 13 residues.

CDR3 sequence reads: CASSFRGVGGGLLYF. The CDR3 bases are TGTGCCAGCAGTTTTAGGGGCGTAGGCGGTGGTCTCTTATATTTT. J is TRBJ1-3 and V is TRBV28; a weak D match, TRBD1 (5 bases). The germline V and J ends were trimmed by 3 bases and 14 bases, with 23 bases remaining between them. Germline assignment: CDR1 MDHEN and CDR2 SYDVKM. The CDR3 runs to 15 residues.

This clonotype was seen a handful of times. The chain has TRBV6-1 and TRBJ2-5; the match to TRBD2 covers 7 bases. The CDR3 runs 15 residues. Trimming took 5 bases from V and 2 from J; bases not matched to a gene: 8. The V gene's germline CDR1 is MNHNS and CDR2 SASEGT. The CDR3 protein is CASSRAPGLQETQYF. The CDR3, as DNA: TGTGCCAGCAGTCGCGCCCCGGGACTACAAGAGACCCAGTACTTC.

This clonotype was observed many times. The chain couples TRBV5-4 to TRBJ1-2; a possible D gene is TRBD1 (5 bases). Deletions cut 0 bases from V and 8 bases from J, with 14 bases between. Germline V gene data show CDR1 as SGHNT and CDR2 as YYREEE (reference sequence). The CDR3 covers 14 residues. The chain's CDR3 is CASSLGSGLRGYTF. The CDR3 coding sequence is TGTGCCAGCAGCTTGGGGTCAGGGTTACGCGGCTACACCTTC.

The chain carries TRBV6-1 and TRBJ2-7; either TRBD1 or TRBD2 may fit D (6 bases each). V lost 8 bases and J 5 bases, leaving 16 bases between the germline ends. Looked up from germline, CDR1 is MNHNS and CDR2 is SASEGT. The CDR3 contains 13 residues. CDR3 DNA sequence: TGTGCCAGCTCTCGGGGGCGTCTCAACGAGCAGTACTTC. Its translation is CASSRGRLNEQYF.

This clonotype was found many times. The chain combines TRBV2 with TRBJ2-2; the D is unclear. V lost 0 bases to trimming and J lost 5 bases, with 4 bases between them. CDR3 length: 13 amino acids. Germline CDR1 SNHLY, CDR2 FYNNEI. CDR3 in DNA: TGTGCCAGCAGTGAAGCGGTGACCGGGGAGCTGTTTTTT. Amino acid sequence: CASSEAVTGELFF. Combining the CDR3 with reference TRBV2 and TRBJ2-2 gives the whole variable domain EPEVTQTPSHQVTQMGQEVILRCVPISNHLYFYWYRQILGQKVEFLVSFYNNEISEKSEIFDDQFSVERPDGSNFTLKIRSTKLEDSAMYFCASSEAVTGELFFGEGSRLTVL.

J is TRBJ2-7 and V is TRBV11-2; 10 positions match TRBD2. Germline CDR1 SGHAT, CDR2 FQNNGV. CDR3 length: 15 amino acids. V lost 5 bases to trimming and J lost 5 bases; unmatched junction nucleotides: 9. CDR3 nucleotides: TGTGCCAGCAGCCCAGCTAGCGGGAGTGTCGACGAGCAGTACTTC. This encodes CASSPASGSVDEQYF.

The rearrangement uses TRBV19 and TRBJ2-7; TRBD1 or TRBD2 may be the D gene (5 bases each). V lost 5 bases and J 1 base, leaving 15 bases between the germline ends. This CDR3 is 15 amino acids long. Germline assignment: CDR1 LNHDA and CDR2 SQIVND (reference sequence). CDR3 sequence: CASSPAGTVSYEQYF. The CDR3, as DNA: TGTGCCAGTAGTCCGGCCGGGACGGTGTCCTACGAGCAGTACTTC.

CDR3: CASSGRYNSGVGETQYF. CDR3 nucleotide sequence: TGTGCCAGCAGTGGACGCTATAACTCAGGGGTGGGGGAGACCCAGTACTTC. The chain joins TRBV6-1 to TRBJ2-5, with a possible D match to TRBD1 (6 bases). Trimming removed 4 bases at V and 5 bases at J, with 23 bases between. CDR1 is MNHNS, CDR2 SASEGT, per germline. This CDR3 has 17 residues.

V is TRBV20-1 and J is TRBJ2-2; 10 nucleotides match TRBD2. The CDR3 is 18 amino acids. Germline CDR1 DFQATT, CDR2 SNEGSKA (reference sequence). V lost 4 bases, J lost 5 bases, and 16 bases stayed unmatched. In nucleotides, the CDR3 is TGCAGTGCTATCAAGCGGAAAGCGGGGGGGCTATTAACCGGGGAGCTGTTTTTT. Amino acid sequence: CSAIKRKAGGLLTGELFF.

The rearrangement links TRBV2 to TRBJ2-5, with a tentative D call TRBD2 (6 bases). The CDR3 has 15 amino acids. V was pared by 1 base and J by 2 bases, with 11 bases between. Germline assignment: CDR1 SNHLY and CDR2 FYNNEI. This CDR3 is CASSEGVAAQETQYF. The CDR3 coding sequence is TGTGCCAGCAGTGAAGGTGTAGCGGCACAAGAGACCCAGTACTTC.